The 19 T cell receptor beta chains below all came from one sample that was sequenced in a study of blood T cell repertoires in COVID-19. Clones were sequenced by immunoSEQ multiplex PCR, and TCRdb holds only the in-frame ones, with some missing. Of about half a million clones listed, 80% to 90% are singletons. Input material: peripheral blood. The receptors stem from a man aged 18 to 30 with COVID-19, enrolled during active disease.

The chain couples TRBV18 to TRBJ2-7; D is ambiguous. Per the germline V gene, CDR1 is KGHSH and CDR2 is LQKENI. Trimming stripped 3 bases from V and 2 bases from J, with 8 bases between. The CDR3 sequence is 13 residues long. In nucleotides, the CDR3 is TGTGCCAGCTCACCCTACGATGCCTACGAGCAGTACTTC. It codes for CASSPYDAYEQYF.

This sequence joins TRBV7-9 and TRBJ2-3, with 8 bases that match TRBD2. J was trimmed by 0 bases and V by 5 bases; bases with no gene match: 4. CDR3 length equals 15 residues. CDR1 SEHNR and CDR2 FQNEAQ come from the germline V gene (reference sequence). The CDR3 bases are TGTGCCAGCAGCACCACTAGCGGTAGCACAGATACGCAGTATTTT. Translating gives CASSTTSGSTDTQYF.

The chain joins TRBV2 to TRBJ2-5; D is undetermined. CDR3 length: 12 residues. Looked up from germline, CDR1 is SNHLY and CDR2 is FYNNEI. V lost 3 bases, J lost 9 bases, and 11 bases lay in between. The CDR3 DNA is TGTGCCAGCAGTGAGACAACGTCGGCCCAGTACTTC. Translation: CASSETTSAQYF.

The rearrangement links TRBV7-9 to TRBJ2-4, with D tentatively TRBD1 (6 bases). Trimming cost V 1 base and J 3 bases, with 19 bases left between them. Germline CDR1 is SEHNR and CDR2 is FQNEAQ (reference sequence). The CDR3 totals 18 residues. CDR3 DNA sequence: TGTGCCAGCAGCTTAGAAGGGACATCGGAGATTGGCAAAAACATTCAGTACTTC. This encodes CASSLEGTSEIGKNIQYF.

V usage is TRBV4-1 and J usage is TRBJ2-1; TRBD2 agrees at 7 bases. CDR3 length: 15 amino acids. From germline, CDR1 is MGHRA and CDR2 YSYEKL. After removal of 7 bases from V and 6 bases from J, the junction contained 12 bases not matched to a gene. The CDR3 bases are TGCGCCAGCACCCTGGTTCTAGCGGAGACCAATGAGCAGTTCTTC. This sequence encodes CASTLVLAETNEQFF.

J is TRBJ1-4 and V is TRBV4-1; D is perhaps TRBD1 (5 bases). CDR1 and CDR2 from the germline V gene are MGHRA and YSYEKL. Between the trimmed V and J ends, which lost 3 bases and 4 bases, there was a span of 15 bases. The CDR3 has 16 residues. The CDR3 region has the DNA TGCGCCAGCAGCCATCCAGCGCGGGGGATTAATGAAAAACTGTTTTTT. Encoded protein: CASSHPARGINEKLFF.

The CDR3 DNA reads as TGTGCCAGCAGCTTGCCCGGGGTCTTAGCGGCCTACAATGAGCAGTTCTTC. It codes for CASSLPGVLAAYNEQFF. The chain couples TRBV5-4 to TRBJ2-1, with a tentative D call TRBD2 (6 bases). This CDR3 spans 17 amino acids. Germline V gene sequence: CDR1 SGHNT, CDR2 YYREEE (reference sequence). The ends were cut back, 1 base at V and 2 bases at J, with 16 bases in the middle.

The chain employs TRBV19 and TRBJ1-5, with 7 nucleotides matching TRBD1. Trimming cost V 8 bases and J 0 bases; bases outside gene matches: 7. Germline CDR1 and CDR2: LNHDA and SQIVND (reference sequence). The length of the CDR3 is 15 residues. The CDR3 DNA sequence: TGTGCCAGTTCCCTTGACAGGGCTAGCAATCAGCCCCAGCATTTT. Translated: CASSLDRASNQPQHF.

The chain uses TRBV5-4 and TRBJ1-6; 7 bases align to TRBD1. The CDR3 contains 14 residues. Per germline, CDR1 SGHNT and CDR2 YYREEE (reference sequence). V lost 4 bases and J lost 10; bases outside the gene matches: 8. The CDR3 region has the DNA TGTGCCAGCAGCAGACAGGGCGGTGGATCACCCCTCCACTTT. Its protein is CASSRQGGGSPLHF.

V and J are TRBV28 and TRBJ2-7; tentative D call: TRBD2 (7 bases). V dropped 4 bases and J dropped 5 bases, with 21 bases sitting between them. The germline CDR1 and CDR2 sequences are MDHEN and SYDVKM. CDR3 size: 16 residues. This chain's CDR3 is CASSWGLRGLADEQYF. Written as DNA, the CDR3 is TGTGCCAGCAGTTGGGGCCTTCGGGGGCTAGCGGACGAGCAGTACTTC. The variable domain in full, completed from reference TRBV28 and TRBJ2-7, reads DVKVTQSSRYLVKRTGEKVFLECVQDMDHENMFWYRQDPGLGLRLIYFSYDVKMKEKGDIPEGYSVSREKKERFSLILESASTNQTSMYLCASSWGLRGLADEQYFGPGTRLTVT.

This rearrangement joins TRBV7-9 to TRBJ2-1; 7 bases line up with TRBD2. This CDR3 is built from 13 residues. Germline CDR1 and CDR2: SEHNR and FQNEAQ (reference sequence). J lost 6 bases, V lost 4 bases, and 3 bases had no gene match. The CDR3 DNA sequence: TGTGCCAGCAGCTCGGCTAGCGGCAATGAGCAGTTCTTC. Translating gives CASSSASGNEQFF.

This chain links TRBV7-9 with TRBJ1-4, with 8 positions matching TRBD1. In germline, CDR1 is SEHNR, CDR2 FQNEAQ (reference sequence). V was pared by 5 bases and J by 7 bases, with 6 bases of the junction left unmatched. This CDR3 is built from 14 residues. CDR3 sequence (DNA): TGTGCCAGCAGCACGACAGGGGATTTTGAAAAACTGTTTTTT. Encoded protein: CASSTTGDFEKLFF.

This clone was detected once. The chain combines TRBV13 with TRBJ2-1; 8 nucleotides agree with TRBD2. Germline V gene data show CDR1 as PRHDT and CDR2 as FYEKMQ (reference sequence). This CDR3 spans 15 amino acids. The ends lost 4 bases at V and 5 bases at J; junction bases unmatched: 7. As DNA, the CDR3 is TGTGCCAGCAGCTATATGTGGCGGGAGGACAATGAGCAGTTCTTC. Its protein is CASSYMWREDNEQFF.

This chain connects TRBV13 to TRBJ2-7, with D possibly being TRBD1 (6 bases). Looked up from germline, CDR1 is PRHDT and CDR2 is FYEKMQ (reference sequence). V was pared by 8 bases and J by 4 bases, with 18 bases between. The CDR3 is 14 residues long. CDR3 nucleotide sequence: TGTGCCAGCTCCTCACGGACAGAAGATTACGAGCAGTACTTC. This gives the protein CASSSRTEDYEQYF.

The chain uses TRBV3-1 (or the pseudogene TRBV3-2) and TRBJ2-1, with 8 positions matching TRBD2. The CDR3 is 15 amino acids. V lost 4 bases and J lost 7; bases outside the gene matches: 9. Per the germline V gene, CDR1 is LGHDT and CDR2 is YNNKEL (reference sequence). CDR3 amino acids: CASSRLAGLFNEQFF. In DNA, the CDR3 is TGTGCCAGCAGCCGTCTAGCGGGTTTGTTTAATGAGCAGTTCTTC.

The gene calls are TRBV6-5 and TRBJ2-7; 7 nucleotides match TRBD1. Per germline, CDR1 MNHEY and CDR2 SVGAGI. The CDR3 contains 14 residues. After removal of 6 bases from V and 6 bases from J, the junction contained 11 bases not matched to a gene. This CDR3 reads CASSKDRAGGEQYF. The CDR3 nucleotides are TGTGCCAGCAGCAAAGACAGGGCTGGGGGCGAGCAGTACTTC.

This clone was seen just once. The chain recombines TRBV7-9 with TRBJ2-2; D might be TRBD2 (6 bases). There are 15 residues in the CDR3. With 7 bases removed from V and 5 bases from J, the gap between germline ends came to 17 bases. Germline V gene lookup returns CDR1 SEHNR and CDR2 FQNEAQ (reference sequence). CDR3 sequence: CASTLPGSPTGELFF. Here the CDR3 DNA reads TGTGCCAGCACCCTACCCGGGAGCCCTACCGGGGAGCTGTTTTTT.

The J gene is TRBJ2-7, the V gene TRBV3-1 (or the pseudogene TRBV3-2); 9 nucleotides match TRBD2. The J segment lost 4 bases and the V segment lost 1 base, leaving 5 bases of the junction unmatched. CDR3 length equals 15 residues. CDR1 and CDR2 (germline): LGHDT, YNNKEL (reference sequence). The CDR3 nucleotides are TGTGCCAGCAGCCAAGGACTTAGCGGGAGTTACGAGCAGTACTTC. Translated: CASSQGLSGSYEQYF.

As concerns this clone: The same CDR3 is also encoded by other DNA sequences in this sample. The chain combines TRBV18 with TRBJ1-1, with D perhaps TRBD1 (5 bases). The germline V gene encodes CDR1 KGHSH and CDR2 LQKENI. Trimming left V 4 bases short and J 0 bases short, with 9 bases between. There are 14 residues in the CDR3. This CDR3 is CASSRDSMNTEAFF. The DNA of the CDR3 is TGTGCCAGCTCACGAGACAGCATGAACACTGAAGCTTTCTTT.